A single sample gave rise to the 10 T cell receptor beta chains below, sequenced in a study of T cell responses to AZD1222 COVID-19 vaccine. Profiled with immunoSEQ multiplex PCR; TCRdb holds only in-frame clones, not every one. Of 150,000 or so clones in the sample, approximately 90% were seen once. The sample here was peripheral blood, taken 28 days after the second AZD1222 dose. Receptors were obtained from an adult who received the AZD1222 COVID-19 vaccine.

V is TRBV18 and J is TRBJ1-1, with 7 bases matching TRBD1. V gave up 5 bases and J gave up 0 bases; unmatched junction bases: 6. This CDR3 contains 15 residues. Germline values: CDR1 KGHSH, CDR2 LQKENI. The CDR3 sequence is CASSLLGGLNTEAFF. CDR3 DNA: TGTGCCAGCTCATTATTAGGGGGCTTGAACACTGAAGCTTTCTTT.

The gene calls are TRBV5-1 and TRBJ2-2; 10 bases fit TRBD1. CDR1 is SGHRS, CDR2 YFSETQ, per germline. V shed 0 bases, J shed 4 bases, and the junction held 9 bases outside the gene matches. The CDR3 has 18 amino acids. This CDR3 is CASSLGQGASKVTGELFF. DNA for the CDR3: TGCGCCAGCAGCTTGGGACAGGGGGCAAGTAAGGTCACCGGGGAGCTGTTTTTT.

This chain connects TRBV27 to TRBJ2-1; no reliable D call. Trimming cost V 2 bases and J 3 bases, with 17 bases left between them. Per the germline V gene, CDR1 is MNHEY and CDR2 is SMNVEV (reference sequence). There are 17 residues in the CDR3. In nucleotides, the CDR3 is TGTGCCAGCAGTTTAATAGCTAGTCGGGTCGGCTACAATGAGCAGTTCTTC. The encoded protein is CASSLIASRVGYNEQFF.

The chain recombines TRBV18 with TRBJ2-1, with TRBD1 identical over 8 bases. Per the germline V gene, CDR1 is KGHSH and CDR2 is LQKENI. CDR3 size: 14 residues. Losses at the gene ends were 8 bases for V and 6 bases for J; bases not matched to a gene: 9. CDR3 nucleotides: TGTGCCAGCACGAAGCAGGGGGCGGTCAATGAGCAGTTCTTC. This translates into CASTKQGAVNEQFF.

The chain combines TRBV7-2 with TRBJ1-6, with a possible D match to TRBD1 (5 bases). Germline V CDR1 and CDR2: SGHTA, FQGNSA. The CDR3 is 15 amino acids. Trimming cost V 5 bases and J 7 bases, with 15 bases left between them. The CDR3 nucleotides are TGTGCCAGCAGCGGGGGACTTGCGGGGAATTCACCCCTCCACTTT. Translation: CASSGGLAGNSPLHF.

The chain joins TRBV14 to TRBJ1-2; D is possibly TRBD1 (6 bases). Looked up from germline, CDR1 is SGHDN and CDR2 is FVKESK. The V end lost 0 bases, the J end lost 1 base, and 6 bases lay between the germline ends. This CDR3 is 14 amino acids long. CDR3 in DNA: TGTGCCAGCAGCCAAGAGGACAGTAACTATGGCTACACCTTC. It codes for CASSQEDSNYGYTF.

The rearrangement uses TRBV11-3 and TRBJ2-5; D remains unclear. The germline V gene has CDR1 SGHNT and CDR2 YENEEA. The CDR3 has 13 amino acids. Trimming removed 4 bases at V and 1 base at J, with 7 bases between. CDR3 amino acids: CASSSSAQETQYF. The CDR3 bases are TGTGCCAGCAGCTCCTCGGCCCAAGAGACCCAGTACTTC.

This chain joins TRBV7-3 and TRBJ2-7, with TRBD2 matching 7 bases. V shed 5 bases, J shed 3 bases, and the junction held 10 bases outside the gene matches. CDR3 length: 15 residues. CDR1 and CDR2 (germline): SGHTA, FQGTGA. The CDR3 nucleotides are TGTGCCAGCAGCCCCGGGGAGGGGAGAGGCTACGAGCAGTACTTC. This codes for CASSPGEGRGYEQYF.

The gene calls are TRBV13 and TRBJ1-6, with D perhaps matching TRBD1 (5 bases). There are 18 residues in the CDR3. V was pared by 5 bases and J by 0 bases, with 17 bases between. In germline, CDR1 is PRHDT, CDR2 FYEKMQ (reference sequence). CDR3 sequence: CASSTRPKQGSYNSPLHF. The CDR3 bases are TGTGCCAGCAGCACCCGCCCCAAGCAGGGCTCCTATAATTCACCCCTCCACTTT.

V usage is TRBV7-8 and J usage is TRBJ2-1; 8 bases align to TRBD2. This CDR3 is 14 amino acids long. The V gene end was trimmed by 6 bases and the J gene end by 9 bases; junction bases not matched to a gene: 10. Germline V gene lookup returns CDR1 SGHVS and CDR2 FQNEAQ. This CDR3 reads CASSPPGLVPEQFF. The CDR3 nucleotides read TGTGCCAGCAGTCCCCCGGGACTAGTACCTGAGCAGTTCTTC.